These 2 T cell receptor beta chains were sequenced from one sample in a study of breast tumors, draining lymph nodes, adjacent tissues. One entry per CDR3 protein results from TCRdb running MiXCR on the multiplex PCR reads. Here the sample spans under 15,000 distinct CDR3 sequences, about 34% being singletons. What was sequenced was breast tumor tissue. These receptors were collected from a female donor with breast cancer. Some clones in this sample may be carry-over from other donors' samples.

This clonotype was observed many times. The J gene is TRBJ1-5, the V gene TRBV5-8, with D uncertain. Germline V gives CDR1 SGHTS, CDR2 YDEGEE. V lost 0 bases and J 10 bases, leaving 11 bases between the germline ends. This CDR3 is built from 13 residues. The CDR3 loop is CASSLDREGPQHF. CDR3 sequence (DNA): TGTGCCAGCAGCTTGGATAGGGAAGGACCCCAGCATTTT.

This clonotype was counted ten times or more. The rearrangement uses TRBV12-3 or TRBV12-4 and TRBJ2-6; D unclear. V lost 6 bases to trimming and J lost 4 bases, with 10 bases between them. The CDR3 runs 14 residues. This CDR3 reads CASRLGRGANVLTF. The DNA of the CDR3 is TGTGCCAGCAGGTTGGGTCGAGGGGCCAACGTCCTGACTTTC.